The rows below give T cell receptor beta chains drawn from one sample of a study of blood T cell repertoires in COVID-19. The protocol was immunoSEQ multiplex PCR, while the TCRdb copy is restricted to in-frame clones and leaves out a portion. The table includes some 250,000 clones, roughly 91% detected once. Sample: peripheral blood. All receptors derive from a woman aged 40 to 55 who had recovered from COVID-19. The CDR3 runs from the conserved cysteine through the conserved F or W. A D gene is named only where the DNA matches it firmly. Rows may omit the clone size; those that give it use once, few, many or a size class.

size | D | J | V | DNA | CDR3
- | TRBD2 | TRBJ2-2 | TRBV27 | TGTGCCAGCAGGGGGACTAGCGCTAGCGGGGAGCTGTTTTTT | CASRGTSASGELFF
- | - | TRBJ1-3 | TRBV10-3 | TGTGCCATCAGTGAGTCCCAGGGAGGTCCTGGAAACACCATATATTTT | CAISESQGGPGNTIYF
- | TRBD1 | TRBJ2-7 | TRBV4-3 | TGCGCCAGCAGCCCCTACATGACAGGGGTCGACGAGCAGTACTTC | CASSPYMTGVDEQYF
- | - | TRBJ2-1 | TRBV7-8 | TGTGCCAGCAGCTTAGGGTCGGCAGGGGCCTACAATGAGCAGTTCTTC | CASSLGSAGAYNEQFF
- | - | TRBJ2-2 | TRBV11-3 | TGTGCCAGCAGCTTAGTTCGGGGTTCGAACACCGGGGAGCTGTTTTTT | CASSLVRGSNTGELFF
- | - | TRBJ1-2 | TRBV19 | TGTGCCAGTAGTACCGGAGGAGACTATGGCTACACCTTC | CASSTGGDYGYTF
- | - | TRBJ2-7 | TRBV13 | TGTGCCAGCAGCTTAGCCCCCAGCTCCTACGAGCAGTACTTC | CASSLAPSSYEQYF
- | TRBD2 | TRBJ2-1 | TRBV25-1 | TGTGCCAGCAGTGACCGGACTAGCGGGAGCGGGGGGTTCTTC | CASSDRTSGSGGFF
once | TRBD1 | TRBJ1-2 | TRBV5-6 | TGTGCCAGCAGCTTGCCAGGGGGCGCGGGTAACTATGGCTACACCTTC | CASSLPGGAGNYGYTF
- | - | TRBJ2-1 | TRBV18 | TGTGCCAGCTCACCTTCAGGGTGTTGCTACAATGAGCAGTTCTTC | CASSPSGCCYNEQFF
- | - | TRBJ2-1 | TRBV3-1/TRBV3-2 | TGTGCCAGCAGCCAAGATGGCCCTACGGGGGAGCAGTTCTTC | CASSQDGPTGEQFF
- | - | TRBJ1-2 | TRBV28 | TGTGCCAGCACCGGAGCCTATGGCTACACCTTC | CASTGAYGYTF
- | - | TRBJ2-3 | TRBV30 | TGTGCCTGGATACGGGAAATAAGCACAGATACGCAGTATTTT | CAWIREISTDTQYF
- | TRBD2 | TRBJ2-3 | TRBV9 | TGTGCCAGCAGCGTAGCGGGGGGGCATACGCAGTATTTT | CASSVAGGHTQYF
- | - | TRBJ2-7 | TRBV9 | TGTGCCAGCAGCGCAAGGAGCGGGCGCTCCTACGAGCAGTACTTC | CASSARSGRSYEQYF
once | TRBD1 | TRBJ2-2 | TRBV2 | TGTGCCAGCAGAGAGATGGGACAGACCACCGGGGAGCTGTTTTTT | CASREMGQTTGELFF
- | - | TRBJ2-1 | TRBV3-1/TRBV3-2 | TGTGCCAGCAGCCAAGATGCCTGGGGGGTTGGTGTTGAGCAGTTCTTC | CASSQDAWGVGVEQFF
- | - | TRBJ2-3 | TRBV7-2 | TGTGCCAGCAGCCAGGACTACTACACAGATACGCAGTATTTT | CASSQDYYTDTQYF
- | TRBD1 | TRBJ1-2 | TRBV9 | TGTGCCAGCAGCCCCAGGACAGGGGGCGGTGGCTACACCTTC | CASSPRTGGGGYTF
- | - | TRBJ1-2 | TRBV3-1/TRBV3-2 | TGTGCCAGCAGCCAACAGACAACTAACTATGGCTACACCTTC | CASSQQTTNYGYTF
once | - | TRBJ1-2 | TRBV7-8 | TGTGCCAGCAGCCCCACTAACTATGGCTACACCTTC | CASSPTNYGYTF
- | - | TRBJ1-3 | TRBV30 | TGTGCCTGGAACAATCCCTCGGGGGGAAACACCATATATTTT | CAWNNPSGGNTIYF
- | TRBD2 | TRBJ2-1 | TRBV19 | TGTGCCAGTAGTAGTTGGGGCGGGAGCTCCTACAATGAGCAGTTCTTC | CASSSWGGSSYNEQFF
- | TRBD1 | TRBJ2-3 | TRBV6-6 | TGTGCCAGCAGGCCAGACAGGGGGCTCGCAGATACGCAGTATTTT | CASRPDRGLADTQYF
- | TRBD2 | TRBJ2-1 | TRBV4-1 | TGCGCCAGCAGCCAACCGGGACTAGGTCTTGGGCAGTTCTTC | CASSQPGLGLGQFF
- | TRBD2 | TRBJ2-3 | TRBV5-4 | TGTGCCAGCAGCTTGGGGCTAGCGGGACTAGATACGCAGTATTTT | CASSLGLAGLDTQYF
- | TRBD1 | TRBJ2-3 | TRBV7-2 | TGTGCCAGCAGCGCCGACAGGGGGTCGGCCGATACGCAGTATTTT | CASSADRGSADTQYF
- | - | TRBJ2-3 | TRBV27 | TGTGCCAGCAGTTTAGTCGGGAGCCGGGGATACACAGATACGCAGTATTTT | CASSLVGSRGYTDTQYF
- | - | TRBJ2-5 | TRBV5-1 | TGCGCCAGCAGCTTGACGCCCCGGGGGCAAGAGACCCAGTACTTC | CASSLTPRGQETQYF
- | TRBD2 | TRBJ2-7 | TRBV19 | TGTGCCACCACCCGGCGGGCTAGCGGGAGTTGGATTTACGAGCAGTACTTC | CATTRRASGSWIYEQYF
- | TRBD1 | TRBJ2-2 | TRBV24-1 | TGTGCCACCAGTGACCAGGGACAGGTCACCGGGGAGCTGTTTTTT | CATSDQGQVTGELFF
- | - | TRBJ1-1 | TRBV7-2 | TGTGCCAGCAGCTTAGTTGGGGCCGGGAGCACTGAAGCTTTCTTT | CASSLVGAGSTEAFF
once | TRBD2 | TRBJ2-1 | TRBV4-2 | TGTGCCAGCAGCCTCCCCGGGTCTAGCGGCTACAATGAGCAGTTCTTC | CASSLPGSSGYNEQFF
- | TRBD2 | TRBJ2-7 | TRBV18 | TGTGCCAGCTCACCCCGCGGGAGCTACGAGCAGTACTTC | CASSPRGSYEQYF
- | - | TRBJ1-4 | TRBV4-3 | TGCGCCAGCAGCTTTGGACAGTGGGCTGTGGGGGAAAAACTGTTTTTT | CASSFGQWAVGEKLFF
- | TRBD2 | TRBJ2-1 | TRBV24-1 | TGTGCCACCAGTGGTCTGCTAGCGGGGTCCTACAATGAGCAGTTCTTC | CATSGLLAGSYNEQFF
- | TRBD2 | TRBJ2-1 | TRBV6-5 | TGTGCCAGCAGTTATGGACTAGCGCCGAATGAGCAGTTCTTC | CASSYGLAPNEQFF
- | TRBD1 | TRBJ1-4 | TRBV11-2 | TGTGCCAGCAGCTTGGGACAGCTGAATGAAAAACTGTTTTTT | CASSLGQLNEKLFF
- | - | TRBJ2-5 | TRBV2 | TGTGCCAGCGGAGGGGGCCCGGGGGAGACCCAGTACTTC | CASGGGPGETQYF
- | - | TRBJ2-1 | TRBV27 | TGTGCCAGCAGTTTTGGGAACCGGGGGAATGAGCAGTTCTTC | CASSFGNRGNEQFF
- | - | TRBJ2-7 | TRBV12-3/TRBV12-4 | TGTGCCAGCAGTCCCCAGCGCTACGAGCAGTACTTC | CASSPQRYEQYF
- | TRBD2 | TRBJ2-5 | TRBV7-2 | TGTGCCAGCAGCTTACACCCCGCGGGAGCGGGCGAGACCCAGTACTTC | CASSLHPAGAGETQYF